The source of this T cell receptor beta chain is a study of technical replicates of blood from a few donors. Germline V CDR1 and CDR2: SNHLY, FYNNEI. Trimming left V 7 bases short and J 15 bases short, with 21 bases between. The CDR3 consists of 13 residues. Profiling relied on immunoSEQ multiplex PCR, and the TCRdb table lists in-frame clones only, not all of them. Of roughly 100,000 clones detected, approximately 96% appear once; the ten largest clones hold roughly 0.22%. This TCR derives from a human donor in good health. Sequenced: T cells isolated from PBMCs. The chain recombines TRBV2 with TRBJ1-4, with a possible D match to TRBD1 (5 bases). CDR3 nucleotides: TGTGCCAGCATGATGGACGTCACAGGAAAGGTGTTTTTT. Its translation: CASMMDVTGKVFF.